These 5 T cell receptor beta chains originate from one sample sequenced in a study of cytomegalovirus exposure and HLA in healthy donors (dated by TCRdb to 2017 to 2019). Library construction relied on the immunoSEQ multiplex PCR assay. For the multiplex PCR, a mixture combining 60 forward primers for TCR Vbeta segments and 13 reverse primers for TCR Jbeta segments was used. Drawn from immuneACCESS, this table holds only the in-frame rearrangements with V and J called that TCRdb kept. Clones are partly lost; checked studies trace under half to an unresolved V gene and leave the rest unexplained. The sample records about 160,000 clones, 80% to 90% of which are singletons. The ten largest clones take up under 2% of the sample. The sample comprised PBMCs. Receptors were obtained from a woman under 30 in good health and CMV-seronegative.

This sequence joins TRBV4-1 and TRBJ2-1; no firm D call. The V and J ends lost 1 base and 1 base respectively, with 8 bases between them. Germline V gene lookup returns CDR1 MGHRA and CDR2 YSYEKL. The CDR3 is 15 residues long. The CDR3 nucleotides are TGCGCCAGCAGCCAAGCGGGTTTGTCCTACAATGAGCAGTTCTTC. Translating it yields CASSQAGLSYNEQFF.

The gene calls are TRBV7-9 and TRBJ1-1, with 8 bases matching TRBD1. Trimming removed 10 bases from V and 5 bases from J; junction bases left unmatched: 15. The CDR3 extends over 15 amino acids. Germline V CDR1 and CDR2: SEHNR, FQNEAQ (reference sequence). This chain's CDR3 is CATSDWRTGQTEAFF. The CDR3 coding sequence is TGTGCCACCTCCGATTGGAGGACAGGGCAGACTGAAGCTTTCTTT.

The rearrangement uses TRBV2 and TRBJ2-3; D might be TRBD1 (6 bases). Germline V CDR1 and CDR2: SNHLY, FYNNEI. Deletions cut 3 bases from V and 2 bases from J, with 12 bases between. There are 15 residues in the CDR3. The CDR3 bases are TGTGCCAGCAGTGAGCCAGGGGACACCACAGATACGCAGTATTTT. The encoded protein is CASSEPGDTTDTQYF.

This clone was recorded a few times. The chain couples TRBV28 to TRBJ1-1; D is undetermined. Germline CDR1 and CDR2: MDHEN and SYDVKM. The CDR3 covers 15 residues. V was shortened by 8 bases and J by 4 bases, with 20 bases between the two germline ends. The CDR3 coding sequence is TGTGCCAGCCGAGCTTCGGTGTCGAGTAGCACTGAAGCTTTCTTT. Protein sequence: CASRASVSSSTEAFF.

The rearrangement uses TRBV14 and TRBJ2-5, with a weak D call TRBD2 (6 bases). CDR1 SGHDN and CDR2 FVKESK come from the germline V gene. CDR3 size: 13 residues. Trimming shortened V by 4 bases and J by 7 bases, and 13 bases separated the two germline ends. The CDR3: CASSPRVAVTQYF. As DNA, the CDR3 is TGTGCCAGCAGCCCCAGGGTAGCGGTGACCCAGTACTTC.